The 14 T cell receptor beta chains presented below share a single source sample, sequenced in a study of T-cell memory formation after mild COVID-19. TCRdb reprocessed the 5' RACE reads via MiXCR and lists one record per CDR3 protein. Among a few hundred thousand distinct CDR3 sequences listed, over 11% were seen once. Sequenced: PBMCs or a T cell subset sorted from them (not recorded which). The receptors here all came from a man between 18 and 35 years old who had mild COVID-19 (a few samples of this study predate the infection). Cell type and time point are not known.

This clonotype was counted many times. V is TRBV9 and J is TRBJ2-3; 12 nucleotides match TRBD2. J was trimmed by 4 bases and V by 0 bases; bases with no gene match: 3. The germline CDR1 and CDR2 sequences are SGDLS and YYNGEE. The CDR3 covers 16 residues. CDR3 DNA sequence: TGTGCCAGCAGCGTAGACCCTAGCGGGGGGGCAGATACGCAGTATTTT. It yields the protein CASSVDPSGGADTQYF. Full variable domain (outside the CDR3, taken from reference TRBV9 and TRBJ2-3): DSGVTQTPKHLITATGQRVTLRCSPRSGDLSVYWYQQSLDQGLQFLIQYYNGEERAKGNILERFSAQQFPDLHSELNLSSLELGDSALYFCASSVDPSGGADTQYFGPGTRLTVL.

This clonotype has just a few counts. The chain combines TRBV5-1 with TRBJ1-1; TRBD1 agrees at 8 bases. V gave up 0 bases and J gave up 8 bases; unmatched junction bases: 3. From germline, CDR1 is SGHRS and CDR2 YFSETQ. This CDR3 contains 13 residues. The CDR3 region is CASSLGQGSEAFF. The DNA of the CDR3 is TGCGCCAGCAGCTTGGGACAGGGGTCAGAAGCTTTCTTT.

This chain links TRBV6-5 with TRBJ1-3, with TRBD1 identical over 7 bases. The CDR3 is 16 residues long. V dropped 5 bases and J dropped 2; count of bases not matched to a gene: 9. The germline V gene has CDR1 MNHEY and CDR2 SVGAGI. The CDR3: CASSPRQGGTGNTIYF. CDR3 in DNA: TGTGCCAGCAGTCCAAGACAGGGAGGCACTGGAAACACCATATATTTT.

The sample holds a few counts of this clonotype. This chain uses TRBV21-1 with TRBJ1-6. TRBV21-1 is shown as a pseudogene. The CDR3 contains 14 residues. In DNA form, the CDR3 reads TGTGCCAGCAGCAAAGAAAAGGAGAATTCACCCCTCCACTTT. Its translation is CASSKEKENSPLHF.

In DNA form, the CDR3 reads TGTGCCAGTAGTATACGCGGACGCCCGGAGACCCAGTACTTC. Translation: CASSIRGRPETQYF. The genes are TRBV19 and TRBJ2-5; D not resolved. Trimming stripped 2 bases from V and 5 bases from J, with 12 bases between. Germline V gene sequence: CDR1 LNHDA, CDR2 SQIVND (reference sequence). This CDR3 is built from 14 residues.

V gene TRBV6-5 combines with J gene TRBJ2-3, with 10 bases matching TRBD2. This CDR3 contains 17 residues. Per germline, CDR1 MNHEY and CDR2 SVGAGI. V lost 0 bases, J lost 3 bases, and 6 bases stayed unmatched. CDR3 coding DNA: TGTGCCAGCAGTTACTCGGTTAGCGGGGGGTTTACAGATACGCAGTATTTT. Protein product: CASSYSVSGGFTDTQYF.

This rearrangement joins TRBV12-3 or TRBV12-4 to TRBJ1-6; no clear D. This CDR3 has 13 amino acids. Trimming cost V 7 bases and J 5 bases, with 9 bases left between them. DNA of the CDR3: TGTGCCAGCACACCTCGGGATAATTCACCCCTCCACTTT. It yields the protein CASTPRDNSPLHF.

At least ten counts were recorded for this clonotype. CDR3 DNA sequence: TGTGCCAGCAGCTTGGTTAGCGGGGGGGACACCTACGAGCAGTACGTC. This gives the protein CASSLVSGGDTYEQYV. The chain links TRBV7-2 to TRBJ2-7; TRBD2 agrees at 11 bases. Germline CDR1 is SGHTA and CDR2 is FQGNSA. The V and J ends lost 3 bases and 2 bases, in that order; junction bases with no gene match: 6. This CDR3 contains 16 residues.

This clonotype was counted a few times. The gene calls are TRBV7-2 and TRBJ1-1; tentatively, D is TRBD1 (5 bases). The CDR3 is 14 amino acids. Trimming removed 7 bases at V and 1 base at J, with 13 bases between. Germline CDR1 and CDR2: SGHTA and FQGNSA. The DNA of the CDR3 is TGTGCCAGCACCTCTTGGGGGGGGAACACTGAAGCTTTCTTT. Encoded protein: CASTSWGGNTEAFF.

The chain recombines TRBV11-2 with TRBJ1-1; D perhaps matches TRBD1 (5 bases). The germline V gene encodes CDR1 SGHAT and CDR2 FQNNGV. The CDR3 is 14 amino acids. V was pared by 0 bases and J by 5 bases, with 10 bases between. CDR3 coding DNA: TGTGCCAGCAGCTTAGATCCAGGGCAGACTGAAGCTTTCTTT. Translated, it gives CASSLDPGQTEAFF.

CDR3: CASSQPQGTQPQHF. The CDR3, as DNA: TGCGCCAGCAGCCAACCACAGGGGACCCAGCCCCAGCATTTT. The chain recombines TRBV4-1 with TRBJ1-5, with TRBD1 identical over 7 bases. Germline loops: CDR1 MGHRA, CDR2 YSYEKL. J was trimmed by 7 bases and V by 2 bases; bases with no gene match: 5. The CDR3 covers 14 residues.

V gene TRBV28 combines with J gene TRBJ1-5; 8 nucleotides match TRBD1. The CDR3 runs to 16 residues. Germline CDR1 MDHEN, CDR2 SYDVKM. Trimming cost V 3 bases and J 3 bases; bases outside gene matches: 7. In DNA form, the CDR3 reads TGTGCCAGCAGTTTGGACAGGGTAGCCCACAATCAGCCCCAGCATTTT. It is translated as CASSLDRVAHNQPQHF.

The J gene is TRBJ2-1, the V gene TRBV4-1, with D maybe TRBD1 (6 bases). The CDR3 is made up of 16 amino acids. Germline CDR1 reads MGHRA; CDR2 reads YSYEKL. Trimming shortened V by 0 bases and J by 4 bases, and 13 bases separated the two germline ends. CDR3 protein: CASSQEWGLPYNEQFF. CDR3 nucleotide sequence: TGCGCCAGCAGCCAAGAGTGGGGGCTACCGTACAATGAGCAGTTCTTC.

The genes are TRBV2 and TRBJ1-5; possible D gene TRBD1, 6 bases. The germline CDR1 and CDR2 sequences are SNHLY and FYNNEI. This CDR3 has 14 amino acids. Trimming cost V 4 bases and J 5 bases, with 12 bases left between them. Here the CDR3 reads CASSGGQGYQPQHF. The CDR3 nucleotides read TGTGCCAGCAGTGGGGGGCAGGGATATCAGCCCCAGCATTTT.